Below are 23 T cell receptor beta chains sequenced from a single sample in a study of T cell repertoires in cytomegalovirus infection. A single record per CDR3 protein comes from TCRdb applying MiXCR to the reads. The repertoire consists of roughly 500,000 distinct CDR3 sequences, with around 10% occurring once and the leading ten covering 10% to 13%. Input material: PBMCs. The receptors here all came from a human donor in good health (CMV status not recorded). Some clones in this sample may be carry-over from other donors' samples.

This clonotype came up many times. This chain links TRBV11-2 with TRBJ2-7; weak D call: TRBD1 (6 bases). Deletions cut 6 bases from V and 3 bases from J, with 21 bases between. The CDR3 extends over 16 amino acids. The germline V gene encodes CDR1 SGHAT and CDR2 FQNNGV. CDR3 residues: CASRQIGQLSYYEQYF. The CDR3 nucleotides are TGTGCCAGCAGACAAATCGGACAGCTCTCCTACTACGAGCAGTACTTC.

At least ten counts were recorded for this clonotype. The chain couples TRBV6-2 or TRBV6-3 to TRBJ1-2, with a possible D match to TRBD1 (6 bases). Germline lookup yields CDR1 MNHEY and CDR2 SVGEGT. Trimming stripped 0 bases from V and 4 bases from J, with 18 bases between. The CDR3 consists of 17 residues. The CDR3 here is CASSYSTRTVRGYGYTF. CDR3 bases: TGTGCCAGCAGTTACTCGACGAGGACAGTTCGAGGCTATGGCTACACCTTC.

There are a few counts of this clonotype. CDR3 nucleotides: TGCGCCAGCAGCTTCGAGCCCAACTATGGCTACACCTTC. It yields the protein CASSFEPNYGYTF. The V call is TRBV5-1, the J call TRBJ1-2; D unresolved. In germline, CDR1 is SGHRS, CDR2 YFSETQ. Trimming pared 2 bases from V and 2 bases from J, leaving 7 bases between. CDR3 length equals 13 residues.

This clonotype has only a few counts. The CDR3 nucleotides are TGTGCCAGCAGTTTTGGTGCTTTTAGCGAGCAGTACTTC. Its protein is CASSFGAFSEQYF. The chain combines TRBV28 with TRBJ2-7, with D unclear. Germline-derived CDR1 and CDR2 are MDHEN and SYDVKM. Trimming left V 3 bases short and J 6 bases short, with 12 bases between. The CDR3 is 13 amino acids.

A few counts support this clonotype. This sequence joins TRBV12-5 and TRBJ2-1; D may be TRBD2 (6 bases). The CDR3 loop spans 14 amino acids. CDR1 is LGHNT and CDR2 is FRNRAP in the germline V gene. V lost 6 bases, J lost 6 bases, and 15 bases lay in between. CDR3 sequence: CASGLTGSFNEQFF. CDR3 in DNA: TGTGCTAGTGGCCTTACCGGGAGTTTCAATGAGCAGTTCTTC.

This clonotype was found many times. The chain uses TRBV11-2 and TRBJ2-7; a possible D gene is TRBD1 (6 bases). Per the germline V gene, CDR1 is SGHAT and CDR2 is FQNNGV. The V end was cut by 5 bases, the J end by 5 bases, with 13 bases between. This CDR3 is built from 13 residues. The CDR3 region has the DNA TGTGCCAGCAGCCACGAAGCAGGGGACGAGCAGTACTTC. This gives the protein CASSHEAGDEQYF. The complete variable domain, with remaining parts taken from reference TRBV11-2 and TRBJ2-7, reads EAGVAQSPRYKIIEKRQSVAFWCNPISGHATLYWYQQILGQGPKLLIQFQNNGVVDDSQLPKDRFSAERLKGVDSTLKIQPAKLEDSAVYLCASSHEAGDEQYFGPGTRLTVT.

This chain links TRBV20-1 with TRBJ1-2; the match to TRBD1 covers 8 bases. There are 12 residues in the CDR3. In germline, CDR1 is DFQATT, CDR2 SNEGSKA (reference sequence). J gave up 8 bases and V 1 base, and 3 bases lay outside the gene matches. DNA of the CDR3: TGCAGTGCTAGAGTGGGGGACAGGGGCTACACCTTC. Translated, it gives CSARVGDRGYTF.

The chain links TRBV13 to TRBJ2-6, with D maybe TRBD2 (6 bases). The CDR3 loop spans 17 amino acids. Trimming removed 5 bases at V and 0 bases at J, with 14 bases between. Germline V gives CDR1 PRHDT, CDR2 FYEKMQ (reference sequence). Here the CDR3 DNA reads TGTGCCAGCAGCCGGGGGATCGTCAACTCTGGGGCCAACGTCCTGACTTTC. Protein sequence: CASSRGIVNSGANVLTF.

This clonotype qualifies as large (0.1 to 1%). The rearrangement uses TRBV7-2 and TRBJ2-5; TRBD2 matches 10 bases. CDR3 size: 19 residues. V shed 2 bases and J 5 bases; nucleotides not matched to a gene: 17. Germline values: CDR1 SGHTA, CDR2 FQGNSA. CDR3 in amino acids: CASSLRGASGRPEGETQYF. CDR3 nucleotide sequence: TGTGCCAGCAGCTTAAGAGGAGCTAGCGGGAGACCCGAAGGGGAGACCCAGTACTTC.

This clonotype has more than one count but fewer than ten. The CDR3 is CASSLAGEVSTGELFF. CDR3 nucleotides: TGTGCCAGCAGTTTAGCGGGAGAGGTTTCCACCGGGGAGCTGTTTTTT. The chain links TRBV27 to TRBJ2-2, with 7 nucleotides matching TRBD2. V lost 2 bases, J lost 4 bases, and 7 bases stayed unmatched. Germline lookup yields CDR1 MNHEY and CDR2 SMNVEV (reference sequence). The CDR3 runs to 16 residues.

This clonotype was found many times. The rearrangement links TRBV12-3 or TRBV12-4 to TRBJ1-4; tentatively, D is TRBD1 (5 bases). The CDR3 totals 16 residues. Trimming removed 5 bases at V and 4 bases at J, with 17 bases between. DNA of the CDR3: TGTGCCAGCAGTGCTCTTACAGGCGAGGGTAATGAAAAACTGTTTTTT. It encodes CASSALTGEGNEKLFF.

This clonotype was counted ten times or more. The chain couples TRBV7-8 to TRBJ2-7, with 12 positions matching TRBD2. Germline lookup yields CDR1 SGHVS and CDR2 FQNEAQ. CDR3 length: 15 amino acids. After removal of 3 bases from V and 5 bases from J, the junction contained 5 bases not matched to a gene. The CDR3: CASSFASGRANEQYF. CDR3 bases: TGTGCCAGCAGCTTTGCTAGCGGGAGGGCCAACGAGCAGTACTTC.

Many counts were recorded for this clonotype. The DNA for the CDR3 is TGTGCCAGCAGCCAACTAGCGGGGCAGTACAATGAGCAGTTCTTC. Its protein product is CASSQLAGQYNEQFF. V usage is TRBV12-3 or TRBV12-4 and J usage is TRBJ2-1; TRBD2 aligns across 10 bases. The J segment lost 4 bases and the V segment lost 6 bases, leaving 6 bases of the junction unmatched. The CDR3 sequence is 15 residues long.

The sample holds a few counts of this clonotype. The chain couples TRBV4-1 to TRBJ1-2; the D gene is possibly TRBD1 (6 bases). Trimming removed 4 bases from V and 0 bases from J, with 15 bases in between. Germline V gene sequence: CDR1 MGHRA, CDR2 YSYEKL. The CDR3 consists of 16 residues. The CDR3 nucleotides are TGCGCCAGCAGCCCTTCCCGACAGGCCGCTAACTATGGCTACACCTTC. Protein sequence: CASSPSRQAANYGYTF.

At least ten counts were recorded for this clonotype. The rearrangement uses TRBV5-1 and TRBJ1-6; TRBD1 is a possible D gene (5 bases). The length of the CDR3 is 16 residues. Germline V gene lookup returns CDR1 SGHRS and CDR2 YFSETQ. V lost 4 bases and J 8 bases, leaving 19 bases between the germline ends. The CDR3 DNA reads TGCGCCAGCAGCGTGAATCCAGGGACCGGTTATTCACCCCTCCACTTT. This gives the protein CASSVNPGTGYSPLHF. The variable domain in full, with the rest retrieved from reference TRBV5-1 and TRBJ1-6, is KAGVTQTPRYLIKTRGQQVTLSCSPISGHRSVSWYQQTPGQGLQFLFEYFSETQRNKGNFPGRFSGRQFSNSRSEMNVSTLELGDSALYLCASSVNPGTGYSPLHFGNGTRLTVT.

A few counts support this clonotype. CDR3 coding DNA: TGTGCCAGTAGCGATCGGGCCACCGCTACAGATACGCAGTATTTT. It codes for CASSDRATATDTQYF. The chain joins TRBV19 to TRBJ2-3; D is unresolved. CDR3 length: 15 residues. V lost 6 bases to trimming and J lost 3 bases, with 16 bases between them. Per the germline V gene, CDR1 is LNHDA and CDR2 is SQIVND (reference sequence). The variable domain in full, with the rest retrieved from reference TRBV19 and TRBJ2-3, is DGGITQSPKYLFRKEGQNVTLSCEQNLNHDAMYWYRQDPGQGLRLIYYSQIVNDFQKGDIAEGYSVSREKKESFPLTVTSAQKNPTAFYLCASSDRATATDTQYFGPGTRLTVL.

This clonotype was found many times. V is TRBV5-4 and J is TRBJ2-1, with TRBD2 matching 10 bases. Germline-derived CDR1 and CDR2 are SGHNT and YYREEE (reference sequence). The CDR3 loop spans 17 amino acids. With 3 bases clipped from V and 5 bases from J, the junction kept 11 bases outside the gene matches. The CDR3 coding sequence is TGTGCCAGCAGCTCAGCGGGGGGGCTCGTGAATGACAATGAGCAGTTCTTC. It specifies CASSSAGGLVNDNEQFF.

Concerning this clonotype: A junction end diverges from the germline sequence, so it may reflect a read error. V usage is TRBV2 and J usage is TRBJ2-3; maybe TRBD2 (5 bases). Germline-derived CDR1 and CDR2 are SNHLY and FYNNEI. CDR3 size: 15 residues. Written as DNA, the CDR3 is TGTGCCAGCAGGAAGGGAGTGAGGGCCGGAGATACGCGGTATTTT. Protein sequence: CASRKGVRAGDTRYF. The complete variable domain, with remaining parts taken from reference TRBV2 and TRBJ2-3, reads EPEVTQTPSHQVTQMGQEVILRCVPISNHLYFYWYRQILGQKVEFLVSFYNNEISEKSEIFDDQFSVERPDGSNFTLKIRSTKLEDSAMYFCASRKGVRAGDTRYFGPGTRLTVL.

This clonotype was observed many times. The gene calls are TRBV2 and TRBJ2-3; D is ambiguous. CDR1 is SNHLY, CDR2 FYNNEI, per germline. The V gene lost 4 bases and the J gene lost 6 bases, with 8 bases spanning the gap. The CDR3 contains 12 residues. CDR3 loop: CASSVFSDTQYF. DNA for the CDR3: TGTGCCAGCAGTGTCTTCTCCGATACGCAGTATTTT.

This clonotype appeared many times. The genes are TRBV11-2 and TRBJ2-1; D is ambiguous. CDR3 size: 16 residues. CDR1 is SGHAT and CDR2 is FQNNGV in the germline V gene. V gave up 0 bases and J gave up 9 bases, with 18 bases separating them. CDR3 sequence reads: CASSLDRMERIGEQFF. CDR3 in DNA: TGTGCCAGCAGCTTAGATCGAATGGAGAGGATTGGTGAGCAGTTCTTC.

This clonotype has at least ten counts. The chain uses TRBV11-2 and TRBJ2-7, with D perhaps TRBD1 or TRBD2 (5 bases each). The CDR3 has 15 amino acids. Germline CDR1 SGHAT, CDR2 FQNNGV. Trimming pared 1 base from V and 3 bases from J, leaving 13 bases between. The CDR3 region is CASSLVGEPGYEQYF. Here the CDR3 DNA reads TGTGCCAGCAGCTTAGTGGGGGAACCGGGCTACGAGCAGTACTTC.

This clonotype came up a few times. The CDR3 protein is CSARSFSGRGSYNEQFF. CDR3 nucleotides: TGCAGTGCTAGAAGCTTCAGCGGGAGGGGCTCCTACAATGAGCAGTTCTTC. The rearrangement uses TRBV20-1 and TRBJ2-1, with 10 bases lining up with TRBD2. Per the germline V gene, CDR1 is DFQATT and CDR2 is SNEGSKA (reference sequence). Germline trimming cut 2 bases from V and 0 bases from J; bases unmatched to any gene: 7. This CDR3 is 17 amino acids long.

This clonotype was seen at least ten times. For the CDR3, the DNA is TGTGCCAGCAAAGTCGGGACTAGCGGTTACAATGAGCAGTTCTTC. This codes for CASKVGTSGYNEQFF. This chain joins TRBV6-1 and TRBJ2-1, with 11 bases lining up with TRBD2. J lost 4 bases, V lost 7 bases, and 6 bases had no gene match. The CDR3 sequence is 15 residues long. Germline-derived CDR1 and CDR2 are MNHNS and SASEGT.